The sequence of this T cell receptor beta chain was determined in a study of blood T cell repertoires in COVID-19 (dated by TCRdb to between 2020 and 2021). Turning to the overall study: Collaborator samples came from the United States, Italy and Spain and covered acute and convalescent phases of COVID-19. The samples were drawn from the first 160 participants of the ongoing ImmuneRACE study and from 1,254 subjects provided by 6 global collaborators. A freely available public database, intended as a resource for researchers studying the immune response to SARS-CoV-2, is where the repertoires were released. The material from the prospective study consisted of cDNA or gDNA derived from T cells, B-cell-depleted T cells, or PBMCs. Nearly every sample came with metadata listing a de-identified subject ID, COVID-19 status, age in years and sex. Deeply sampled blood TCRbeta repertoires from subjects exposed to, actively infected with, or recovered from COVID-19 were included in the dataset. Where available, HLA class I and class II types were taken from metadata supplied by the sample provider and were not determined by assay-based typing. Overall study results and their limits: Clinical and demographic metadata were provided uncurated, with the amount varying by source and participant.

TCRbeta CDR3 regions were amplified from genomic DNA by means of the immunoSEQ Assay, a bias-controlled multiplex PCR. Turning to the authors' computational methods: Nucleated cell counts per sample were estimated from amplification of reference gene primers within the assay. To quantify the absolute abundance of each unique TCRbeta CDR3 rearrangement, sequence reads were collapsed and filtered. Productive Simpson clonality was computed per sample as the square root of Simpson's diversity index over productive rearrangements. Held by TCRdb, this immuneACCESS table contains in-frame sequences only and omits some clones. Under half of the omission traces to an unresolved V gene where checked; the cause of the rest is unknown. V, J and clone size derive from that table, while D and trimming were established from the DNA sequence. This sample lists under 150,000 clones; 88% were detected once. Of the sample, 10% is held by the ten largest clones.

In the case of this clone: This receptor's antigen is unknown. No base-level quality is on record; no much larger clone is a single base apart.

From the cysteine up to the phenylalanine, the CDR3 has a length of 15 residues. The DNA shown is the 45-base CDR3, in frame from base 1. CDR1 and CDR2 (SEHNR, FQNEAQ) derive from the germline V gene (reference sequence). Trimming removed 6 bases from V and 0 bases from J, leaving 15 bases between the germline ends. Collaborating institutions collected whole blood in K2EDTA tubes following their own protocols. Collaborator samples were shipped for TCRbeta analysis as frozen whole blood, isolated PBMCs, or DNA extracted from either sample type. The TCR comes from a man aged 45-65 years with active or convalescent COVID-19. The sample was peripheral blood. The rearranged segments are TRBV7-9 and TRBJ2-7; no confident D gene assignment can be made. For the CDR3, the sequence is CASRRSTSSSYEQYF. The DNA reads as follows: TGTGCCAGCAGGAGAAGTACTTCTTCCTCCTACGAGCAGTACTTC. Extended through the reference TRBV7-9 and TRBJ2-7 proteins, this CDR3 yields the full variable domain: DTGVSQNPRHKITKRGQNVTFRCDPISEHNRLYWYRQTLGQGPEFLTYFQNEAQLEKSRLLSDRFSAERPKGSFSTLEIQRTEQGDSAMYLCASRRSTSSSYEQYFGPGTRLTVT.